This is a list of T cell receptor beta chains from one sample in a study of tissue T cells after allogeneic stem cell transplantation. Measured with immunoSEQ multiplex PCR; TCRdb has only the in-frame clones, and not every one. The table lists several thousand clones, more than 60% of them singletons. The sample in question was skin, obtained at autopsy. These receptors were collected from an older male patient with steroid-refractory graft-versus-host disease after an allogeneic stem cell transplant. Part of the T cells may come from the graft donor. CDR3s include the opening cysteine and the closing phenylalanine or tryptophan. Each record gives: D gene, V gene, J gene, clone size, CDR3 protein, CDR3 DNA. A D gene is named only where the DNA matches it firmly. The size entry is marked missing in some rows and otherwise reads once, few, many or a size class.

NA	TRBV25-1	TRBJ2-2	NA	CASSPRTAINTGELFF	TGTGCCAGCAGTCCCCGGACCGCCATTAACACCGGGGAGCTGTTTTTT
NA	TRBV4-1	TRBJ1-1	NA	CASSRNSQVMNTEAFF	TGCGCCAGCAGCCGTAACTCACAGGTGATGAACACTGAAGCTTTCTTT
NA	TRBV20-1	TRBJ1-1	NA	CSARIREAFF	TGCAGTGCCCGGATTCGGGAAGCTTTCTTT
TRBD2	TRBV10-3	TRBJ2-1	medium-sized	CAIAASGGYNEQFF	TGTGCCATCGCGGCTAGCGGGGGGTACAATGAGCAGTTCTTC
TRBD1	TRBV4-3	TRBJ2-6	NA	CASSQDRQGVRSSGANVLTF	TGCGCCAGCAGCCAAGATCGACAGGGCGTAAGAAGCTCTGGGGCCAACGTCCTGACTTTC
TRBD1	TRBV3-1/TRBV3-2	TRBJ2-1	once	CASSQAGTGEAEQFF	TGTGCCAGCAGCCAAGCCGGGACAGGGGAAGCTGAGCAGTTCTTC
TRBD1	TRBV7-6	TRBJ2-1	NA	CASSSTRTGSEQFF	TGTGCCAGCAGCTCAACTCGGACAGGGAGTGAGCAGTTCTTC
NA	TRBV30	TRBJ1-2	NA	CASLRRGGYTF	TGTGCCTCACTACGACGGGGAGGCTACACCTTC
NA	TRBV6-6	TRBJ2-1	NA	CASSFQTGEQFF	TGTGCCAGCAGTTTTCAGACAGGCGAGCAGTTCTTC
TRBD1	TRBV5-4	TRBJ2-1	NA	CAGAFRTGSYNEQFF	TGTGCCGGAGCATTTCGGACAGGGTCCTACAATGAGCAGTTCTTC
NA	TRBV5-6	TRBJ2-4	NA	CASSQGFRNIQYF	TGTGCCAGCAGCCAGGGATTTCGGAACATTCAGTACTTC
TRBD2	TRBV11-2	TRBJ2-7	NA	CASSLDAGGVWGEQYF	TGTGCCAGCAGCTTAGACGCTGGGGGGGTGTGGGGCGAGCAGTACTTC
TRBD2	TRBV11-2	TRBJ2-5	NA	CASSLNGLAGGLVLETQYF	TGTGCCAGCAGCCTGAACGGACTAGCGGGGGGCCTAGTGTTGGAGACCCAGTACTTC
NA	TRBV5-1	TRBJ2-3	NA	CASTEGTHSTDTQYF	TGCGCCAGCACCGAGGGGACCCATTCCACAGATACGCAGTATTTT
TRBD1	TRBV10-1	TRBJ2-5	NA	CASSEKTGGSETQYF	TGCGCCAGCAGTGAGAAGACAGGGGGCTCGGAGACCCAGTACTTC
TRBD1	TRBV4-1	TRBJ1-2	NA	CASSQPREGAGYGYTF	TGCGCCAGCAGCCAGCCCCGGGAGGGGGCTGGCTATGGCTACACCTTC
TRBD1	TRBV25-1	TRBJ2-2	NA	CASSPGAGGRTGELFF	TGTGCCAGCAGCCCCGGGGCAGGGGGTCGGACCGGGGAGCTGTTTTTT
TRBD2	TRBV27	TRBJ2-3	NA	CASTLSGPSSTQYF	TGTGCCAGCACCCTTAGCGGGCCATCCAGTACGCAGTATTTT
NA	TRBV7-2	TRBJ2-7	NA	CASSLDGTDQQYF	TGTGCCAGCAGCTTAGATGGCACGGATCAACAGTACTTC
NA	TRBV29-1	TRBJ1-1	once	CSARGMGHLGNTEAFF	TGCAGCGCCCGGGGGATGGGGCATCTAGGTAACACTGAAGCTTTCTTT
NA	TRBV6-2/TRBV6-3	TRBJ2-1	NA	CASSYTAYEQFF	TGTGCCAGCAGTTACACCGCGTATGAGCAGTTCTTC
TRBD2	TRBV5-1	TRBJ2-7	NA	CASSLAPGGYEQYF	TGCGCCAGCAGCTTGGCCCCGGGAGGTTACGAGCAGTACTTC
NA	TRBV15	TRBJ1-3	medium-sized	CATSPGRNSGNTIYF	TGTGCCACCAGCCCAGGGAGGAACTCTGGAAACACCATATATTTT
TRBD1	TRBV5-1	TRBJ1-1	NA	CASSLVTGRVNTEAFF	TGCGCCAGCAGCTTGGTGACAGGGAGGGTAAACACTGAAGCTTTCTTT
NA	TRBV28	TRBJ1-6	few	CASTHRYLGAGSPLHF	TGTGCCAGCACCCACAGATACCTGGGGGCCGGTTCACCCCTCCACTTT
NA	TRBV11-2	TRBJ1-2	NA	CASSLGGTNYGYTF	TGTGCCAGCAGCTTGGGCGGAACTAACTATGGCTACACCTTC
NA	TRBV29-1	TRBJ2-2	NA	CSVEGQPPHTGELFF	TGCAGCGTTGAAGGCCAGCCACCACACACCGGGGAGCTGTTTTTT
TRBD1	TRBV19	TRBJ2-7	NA	CASSFLGQGSTYEQYF	TGTGCCAGTAGTTTCTTGGGACAGGGAAGCACCTACGAGCAGTACTTC
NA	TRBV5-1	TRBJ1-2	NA	CASSLDRTTYGYTF	TGCGCCAGCAGCTTGGACAGGACAACCTATGGCTACACCTTC
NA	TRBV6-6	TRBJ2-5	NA	CASSRPPGQETQYF	TGTGCCAGCAGTAGACCCCCGGGTCAAGAGACCCAGTACTTC
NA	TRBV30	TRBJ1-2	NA	CAWSVGGRSYGYTF	TGTGCCTGGAGTGTAGGGGGGCGTAGCTATGGCTACACCTTC
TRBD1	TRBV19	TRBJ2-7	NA	CASSQDTGAYEQYF	TGTGCCAGTAGCCAAGATACAGGGGCCTACGAGCAGTACTTC
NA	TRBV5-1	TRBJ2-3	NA	CASSPPATGVRSDTQYF	TGCGCCAGCAGCCCCCCCGCGACAGGAGTGAGGTCAGATACGCAGTATTTT
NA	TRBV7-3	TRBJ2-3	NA	CASSDRNGDTQYF	TGTGCCAGCAGCGACAGAAATGGCGATACGCAGTATTTT
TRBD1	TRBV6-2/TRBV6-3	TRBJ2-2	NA	CASSQGQAPTGELFF	TGTGCCAGCAGCCAGGGACAGGCCCCCACCGGGGAGCTGTTTTTT
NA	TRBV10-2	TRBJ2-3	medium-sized	CASPPPAGQHTDTQYF	TGCGCCAGCCCACCCCCAGCGGGCCAGCACACAGATACGCAGTATTTT
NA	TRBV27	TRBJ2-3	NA	CASSFIGLSGSSTDTQYF	TGTGCCAGCAGTTTCATCGGACTCTCAGGATCCAGCACAGATACGCAGTATTTT